These 26 T cell receptor beta chains originate from one sample sequenced in a study of T cells in localized non-small cell lung cancer. Assay: immunoSEQ multiplex PCR; the TCRdb copy retains only in-frame clones and omits some. Of about 24,000 clones detected, 92% appear once; the ten largest clones hold approximately 2.7%. Here the sequenced sample was peripheral blood, taken before any cancer treatment. The source of these receptors is a woman aged 35-70 years with stage I lung adenocarcinoma.

V is TRBV7-9 and J is TRBJ2-7, with TRBD1 as a possible D gene (5 bases). From germline, CDR1 is SEHNR and CDR2 FQNEAQ (reference sequence). V lost 1 base and J 1 base, leaving 11 bases between the germline ends. This CDR3 is 15 amino acids long. CDR3 region: CASSLGIGVSYEQYF. Here the CDR3 DNA reads TGTGCCAGCAGCTTAGGAATAGGGGTATCCTACGAGCAGTACTTC. Full variable domain (missing parts from reference TRBV7-9 and TRBJ2-7): DTGVSQNPRHKITKRGQNVTFRCDPISEHNRLYWYRQTLGQGPEFLTYFQNEAQLEKSRLLSDRFSAERPKGSFSTLEIQRTEQGDSAMYLCASSLGIGVSYEQYFGPGTRLTVT.

This chain uses TRBV19 with TRBJ2-1; possible D gene TRBD2, 6 bases. CDR1 is LNHDA and CDR2 is SQIVND in the germline V gene (reference sequence). Trimming took 5 bases from V and 4 from J, leaving 12 bases between them. This CDR3 is 14 amino acids long. CDR3 bases: TGTGCCAGTAGTGCCGGGGACTTTTACAATGAGCAGTTCTTC. Its protein product is CASSAGDFYNEQFF.

The chain carries TRBV30 and TRBJ2-4; tentatively, D is TRBD2 (6 bases). Trimming cost V 3 bases and J 8 bases, with 8 bases left between them. The CDR3 has 11 residues. Germline CDR1 GTSNPN, CDR2 SVGIG (reference sequence). CDR3 loop: CAWSGSDIQYF. CDR3 DNA sequence: TGTGCCTGGAGCGGGAGTGACATTCAGTACTTC. Filled out from reference TRBV30 and TRBJ2-4, the complete variable domain reads SQTIHQWPATLVQPVGSPLSLECTVEGTSNPNLYWYRQAAGRGLQLLFYSVGIGQISSEVPQNLSASRPQDRQFILSSKKLLLSDSGFYLCAWSGSDIQYFGAGTRLSVL.

This chain connects TRBV28 to TRBJ1-1, with D possibly TRBD1 on 5 matching bases. Germline loops: CDR1 MDHEN, CDR2 SYDVKM. V lost 2 bases to trimming and J lost 5 bases, with 15 bases between them. The CDR3 loop spans 15 amino acids. The DNA for the CDR3 is TGTGCCAGCAGTTTAACCGCGACAGTTAAAACTGAAGCTTTCTTT. It codes for CASSLTATVKTEAFF.

The J gene is TRBJ1-4, the V gene TRBV2; no firm D call. Trimming removed 6 bases from V and 6 bases from J, with 5 bases in between. The CDR3 has 11 amino acids. CDR1 is SNHLY and CDR2 is FYNNEI in the germline V gene. The CDR3 loop reads CASRVYEKLFF. As DNA, the CDR3 is TGTGCCAGCAGAGTATATGAAAAACTGTTTTTT.

This sequence joins TRBV14 and TRBJ2-2; D remains ambiguous. Germline CDR1 SGHDN, CDR2 FVKESK. The CDR3 is made up of 15 amino acids. The DNA of the CDR3 is TGTGTTACGTTTGTCCATCCTGGGGACACCGGGGAGCTGTTTTTT. Its protein is CVTFVHPGDTGELFF.

J is TRBJ2-5 and V is TRBV5-1; D not resolved. The CDR3 is 16 amino acids. Germline V lookup: CDR1 SGHRS, CDR2 YFSETQ. V lost 3 bases to trimming and J lost 3 bases, with 18 bases between them. Here the CDR3 reads CASSSRRRGAEETQYF. The CDR3 region has the DNA TGCGCCAGCAGCTCCAGACGACGTGGAGCTGAAGAGACCCAGTACTTC.

The chain is built from TRBV5-1 and TRBJ2-7, with a weak D call TRBD1 (5 bases). V lost 0 bases to trimming and J lost 7 bases, with 23 bases between them. CDR3 length: 17 amino acids. Germline V gives CDR1 SGHRS, CDR2 YFSETQ. CDR3 protein: CASSLAKGQVQPPEQYF. CDR3 in DNA: TGCGCCAGCAGCTTGGCCAAGGGGCAGGTCCAGCCCCCAGAGCAGTACTTC.

The chain links TRBV28 to TRBJ2-7; 9 bases are a match to TRBD1. The ends lost 5 bases at V and 3 bases at J; junction bases unmatched: 8. CDR3 length: 15 residues. The germline gives CDR1 MDHEN, CDR2 SYDVKM. CDR3 in amino acids: CASSGGTGRVYEQYF. Written as DNA, the CDR3 is TGTGCCAGCAGTGGTGGGACAGGGAGAGTCTACGAGCAGTACTTC.

V gene TRBV7-8 combines with J gene TRBJ2-3; 8 nucleotides agree with TRBD2. The CDR3 runs to 19 residues. In germline, CDR1 is SGHVS, CDR2 FQNEAQ. The V segment lost 5 bases and the J segment 4 bases; nucleotides outside the gene matches: 20. CDR3 region: CASSPYRSGMGRKADTQYF. The CDR3 DNA sequence: TGTGCCAGCAGCCCTTATCGTAGCGGGATGGGGCGGAAGGCAGATACGCAGTATTTT. The full variable domain, completed using reference TRBV7-8 and TRBJ2-3, is GAGVSQSPRYKVAKRGQDVALRCDPISGHVSLFWYQQALGQGPEFLTYFQNEAQLDKSGLPSDRFFAERPEGSVSTLKIQRTQQEDSAVYLCASSPYRSGMGRKADTQYFGPGTRLTVL.

This rearrangement joins TRBV28 to TRBJ2-7; weak D call: TRBD2 (5 bases). This CDR3 is 12 amino acids long. The germline V gene encodes CDR1 MDHEN and CDR2 SYDVKM. Trimming stripped 8 bases from V and 2 bases from J, with 10 bases between. CDR3 sequence reads: CASEDSTYEQYF. In nucleotides, the CDR3 is TGTGCCAGCGAGGACTCCACCTACGAGCAGTACTTC. Variable domain in full (rest from reference TRBV28 and TRBJ2-7): DVKVTQSSRYLVKRTGEKVFLECVQDMDHENMFWYRQDPGLGLRLIYFSYDVKMKEKGDIPEGYSVSREKKERFSLILESASTNQTSMYLCASEDSTYEQYFGPGTRLTVT.

The table lists this clone with a few counts. This chain links TRBV27 with TRBJ1-1; TRBD1 might be the D (5 bases). V lost 6 bases and J 1 base, leaving 9 bases between the germline ends. Germline values: CDR1 MNHEY, CDR2 SMNVEV (reference sequence). The CDR3 runs to 13 residues. The CDR3 region is CASRYTGNTEAFF. DNA of the CDR3: TGTGCCAGCAGGTACACAGGGAACACTGAAGCTTTCTTT.

The rearrangement joins TRBV11-2 to TRBJ2-1; D possibly uses TRBD1 or TRBD2 (7 bases each). V was cut by 5 bases and J by 2 bases, with 13 bases left in between. This CDR3 contains 15 residues. Germline lookup yields CDR1 SGHAT and CDR2 FQNNGV. As DNA, the CDR3 is TGTGCCAGCAGCCAGGGGGGGGGCGCCTACAATGAGCAGTTCTTC. It is translated as CASSQGGGAYNEQFF.

J is TRBJ2-4 and V is TRBV7-9, with D perhaps TRBD1 or TRBD2 (5 bases each). Looked up from germline, CDR1 is SEHNR and CDR2 is FQNEAQ (reference sequence). Between the trimmed V and J ends, which lost 2 bases and 8 bases, there was a span of 10 bases. The CDR3 spans 13 residues. The CDR3 is CASSLTGPDIQYF. In DNA, the CDR3 is TGTGCCAGCAGCTTAACGGGGCCCGACATTCAGTACTTC. Together with reference TRBV7-9 and TRBJ2-4, the CDR3 gives the full variable domain: DTGVSQNPRHKITKRGQNVTFRCDPISEHNRLYWYRQTLGQGPEFLTYFQNEAQLEKSRLLSDRFSAERPKGSFSTLEIQRTEQGDSAMYLCASSLTGPDIQYFGAGTRLSVL.

This rearrangement joins TRBV18 to TRBJ1-2; D gene uncertain. The CDR3 is made up of 11 amino acids. Germline V lookup: CDR1 KGHSH, CDR2 LQKENI. Trimming took off 5 bases at V and 8 bases at J, with 9 bases between the two ends. The CDR3 here is CASSGKVGYTF. In nucleotides, the CDR3 is TGTGCCAGCTCAGGCAAGGTGGGCTACACCTTC.

The rearrangement uses TRBV2 and TRBJ1-2; D is possibly TRBD1 (5 bases). Germline-derived CDR1 and CDR2 are SNHLY and FYNNEI. V lost 2 bases and J 6 bases, leaving 10 bases between the germline ends. This CDR3 region has 13 residues. The CDR3 DNA is TGTGCCAGCAGTGAACAGGAGGGGCATGGCTACACCTTC. It translates to CASSEQEGHGYTF. Looking up the rest from reference TRBV2 and TRBJ1-2 gives the full variable domain: EPEVTQTPSHQVTQMGQEVILRCVPISNHLYFYWYRQILGQKVEFLVSFYNNEISEKSEIFDDQFSVERPDGSNFTLKIRSTKLEDSAMYFCASSEQEGHGYTFGSGTRLTVV.

The V and J genes are TRBV9 and TRBJ2-7; maybe TRBD2 (5 bases). The CDR3 runs to 14 residues. Trimming left V 2 bases short and J 2 bases short, with 11 bases between. The germline gives CDR1 SGDLS, CDR2 YYNGEE. The CDR3 is CASSVDTRPYEQYF. The CDR3 nucleotides are TGTGCCAGCAGCGTCGATACTAGACCCTACGAGCAGTACTTC. Combining the CDR3 with reference TRBV9 and TRBJ2-7 gives the whole variable domain DSGVTQTPKHLITATGQRVTLRCSPRSGDLSVYWYQQSLDQGLQFLIQYYNGEERAKGNILERFSAQQFPDLHSELNLSSLELGDSALYFCASSVDTRPYEQYFGPGTRLTVT.

The chain recombines TRBV18 with TRBJ2-7; TRBD1 might be the D (6 bases). Trimming took off 3 bases at V and 5 bases at J, with 14 bases between the two ends. There are 14 residues in the CDR3. Germline V gene lookup returns CDR1 KGHSH and CDR2 LQKENI. CDR3 in DNA: TGTGCCAGCTCACCCGGGACAATCACGAACGAGCAGTACTTC. It translates to CASSPGTITNEQYF.

The chain joins TRBV5-6 to TRBJ2-7, with D tentatively TRBD2 (5 bases). V gave up 4 bases and J gave up 3 bases, with 14 bases separating them. Looked up from germline, CDR1 is SGHDT and CDR2 is YYEEEE. There are 14 residues in the CDR3. CDR3 coding DNA: TGTGCCAGCAGCCCGCTACTAGATTTCTACGAGCAGTACTTC. Translated: CASSPLLDFYEQYF.

This clone was recorded a few times. V and J are TRBV14 and TRBJ1-3, with unresolved D. Per germline, CDR1 SGHDN and CDR2 FVKESK. The V end lost 1 base, the J end lost 0 bases, and 7 bases lay between the germline ends. The CDR3 is made up of 15 amino acids. CDR3 coding DNA: TGTGCCAGCAGCCAAGTGTGGAGCTCTGGAAACACCATATATTTT. The encoded protein is CASSQVWSSGNTIYF.

The chain recombines TRBV5-1 with TRBJ2-4, with 8 bases aligning to TRBD2. There are 14 residues in the CDR3. Germline V gene lookup returns CDR1 SGHRS and CDR2 YFSETQ. Trimming removed 0 bases from V and 5 bases from J; junction bases left unmatched: 1. The DNA of the CDR3 is TGCGCCAGCAGCTTGGCGGGAGGGGAAAACATTCAGTACTTC. This translates into CASSLAGGENIQYF.

The V call is TRBV5-6, the J call TRBJ1-1, with a weak D call TRBD1 (6 bases). Deletions cut 0 bases from V and 0 bases from J, with 6 bases between. The CDR3 consists of 14 residues. Germline V lookup: CDR1 SGHDT, CDR2 YYEEEE. CDR3 region: CASSLGTVNTEAFF. The CDR3 DNA is TGTGCCAGCAGCTTGGGGACAGTGAACACTGAAGCTTTCTTT.

As DNA, the CDR3 is TGTGCCAGCAGTGTGGACTTTGGAAACACCATATATTTT. Its translation is CASSVDFGNTIYF. The rearrangement links TRBV6-1 to TRBJ1-3; no firm D call. The CDR3 extends over 13 amino acids. The ends were cut back, 4 bases at V and 3 bases at J, with 7 bases in the middle. Looked up from germline, CDR1 is MNHNS and CDR2 is SASEGT.

The CDR3 DNA follows: TGTGCCAGCAGCTCCCCGCCCCGGATGGGCAATGAGCAGTTCTTC. It translates to CASSSPPRMGNEQFF. The chain combines TRBV7-9 with TRBJ2-1; no definite D call. Trimming shortened V by 4 bases and J by 6 bases, and 16 bases separated the two germline ends. Germline CDR1 reads SEHNR; CDR2 reads FQNEAQ (reference sequence). The length of the CDR3 is 15 residues.

The rearrangement links TRBV7-8 to TRBJ2-5, with 7 nucleotides matching TRBD1. The CDR3 sequence is 14 residues long. J lost 6 bases, V lost 5 bases, and 9 bases had no gene match. Germline V gene data show CDR1 as SGHVS and CDR2 as FQNEAQ. Here the CDR3 reads CASSDRDDGKTQYF. The CDR3 coding sequence is TGTGCCAGCAGCGACAGGGACGACGGGAAGACCCAGTACTTC.

This clone was detected only once. The V call is TRBV27, the J call TRBJ1-1, with 7 bases lining up with TRBD1. This CDR3 is 14 amino acids long. V gave up 5 bases and J gave up 5 bases; unmatched junction bases: 8. CDR1 MNHEY and CDR2 SMNVEV come from the germline V gene (reference sequence). CDR3 residues: CASSPPTGKTEAFF. CDR3 DNA: TGTGCCAGCAGTCCCCCGACAGGGAAGACTGAAGCTTTCTTT.